The 11 T cell receptor beta chains in this list originate from one sample, sequenced in a study of T-cell memory formation after mild COVID-19. TCRdb called the 5' RACE reads again in MiXCR, with one record for every CDR3 protein. This table has about 430,000 distinct CDR3 sequences, around 24% appearing once. What was sequenced was PBMCs or a T cell subset sorted from them (not recorded which). These receptors were taken from an adult woman who had mild COVID-19 (a few samples of this study predate the infection). Cell type and time point are not known.

This clonotype has just a few counts. CDR3 sequence: CASSFTQGVGELFF. CDR3 DNA sequence: TGTGCCAGCAGTTTTACCCAAGGGGTCGGGGAGCTGTTTTTT. The chain employs TRBV12-3 or TRBV12-4 and TRBJ2-2, with a tentative D call TRBD1 (5 bases). The CDR3 has 14 residues. Trimming pared 3 bases from V and 7 bases from J, leaving 12 bases between.

This clonotype came up a few times. V is TRBV7-8 and J is TRBJ2-2; D may be TRBD1 (7 bases). The length of the CDR3 is 17 residues. Looked up from germline, CDR1 is SGHVS and CDR2 is FQNEAQ. The CDR3 spells CAAGRDSPYGRTGELFF. The CDR3 coding sequence is TGTGCAGCAGGGCGGGACAGCCCTTATGGTCGCACCGGGGAGCTGTTTTTT.

This chain links TRBV29-1 with TRBJ2-7; 8 bases fit TRBD1. With 4 bases clipped from V and 6 bases from J, the junction kept 2 bases outside the gene matches. Germline V gene data show CDR1 as SQVTM and CDR2 as ANQGSEA. This CDR3 contains 11 residues. The CDR3, as DNA: TGCAGCGTTGTACAGGGGGGCGAGCAGTACTTC. It encodes CSVVQGGEQYF.

The chain carries TRBV6-4 and TRBJ1-1; tentative D call: TRBD1 (5 bases). V lost 7 bases and J 6 bases, leaving 18 bases between the germline ends. This CDR3 has 14 residues. Germline loops: CDR1 MRHNA, CDR2 SNTAGT. This chain's CDR3 is CASKGEPGRSEAFF. The CDR3 DNA reads TGTGCCAGCAAGGGTGAACCAGGGAGGTCTGAAGCTTTCTTT.

The chain recombines TRBV5-1 with TRBJ1-1; D gene unclear. The CDR3 loop spans 13 amino acids. V lost 0 bases to trimming and J lost 5 bases, with 8 bases between them. Germline V gives CDR1 SGHRS, CDR2 YFSETQ. The CDR3 reads CASSLGMETEAFF. In DNA, the CDR3 is TGCGCCAGCAGCTTGGGCATGGAAACTGAAGCTTTCTTT. The full variable domain, rest sourced from reference TRBV5-1 and TRBJ1-1, is KAGVTQTPRYLIKTRGQQVTLSCSPISGHRSVSWYQQTPGQGLQFLFEYFSETQRNKGNFPGRFSGRQFSNSRSEMNVSTLELGDSALYLCASSLGMETEAFFGQGTRLTVV.

The chain carries TRBV24-1 and TRBJ2-7; D might be TRBD1 or TRBD2, each matching 6 bases. Germline V gives CDR1 KGHDR, CDR2 SFDVKD. V lost 5 bases and J 3 bases, leaving 16 bases between the germline ends. The CDR3 covers 15 residues. The CDR3, as DNA: TGTGCCACCAGTGGCGGGACGGACAGTAACTACGAGCAGTACTTC. Translated: CATSGGTDSNYEQYF.

This clonotype was picked up a small number of times. The CDR3: CASSINRAQPQHF. In nucleotides, the CDR3 is TGTGCCAGTAGTATTAACCGAGCTCAGCCCCAGCATTTT. The V call is TRBV19, the J call TRBJ1-5; no definite D call. The CDR3 spans 13 residues. The ends were cut back, 3 bases at V and 6 bases at J, with 9 bases in the middle. Germline loops: CDR1 LNHDA, CDR2 SQIVND (reference sequence).

The V and J genes are TRBV12-3 or TRBV12-4 and TRBJ1-2; the D is unclear. The CDR3 spans 14 residues. The ends were cut back, 1 base at V and 4 bases at J, with 10 bases in the middle. The CDR3 bases are TGTGCCAGCAGTTTAGGGGTCGGAAGCTATGGCTACACCTTC. It is translated as CASSLGVGSYGYTF.

This clonotype occurred a few times. V is TRBV5-4 and J is TRBJ2-5, with D perhaps matching TRBD2 (6 bases). The CDR3 is 15 residues long. Germline CDR1 reads SGHNT; CDR2 reads YYREEE (reference sequence). Trimming stripped 10 bases from V and 2 bases from J, with 21 bases between. This CDR3 reads CAGGDGAALQETQYF. For the CDR3, the DNA is TGTGCCGGAGGGGATGGTGCAGCCCTACAAGAGACCCAGTACTTC.

The genes are TRBV12-3 or TRBV12-4 and TRBJ1-2; D gene uncertain. The CDR3 length is 11 residues. Trimming removed 3 bases from V and 7 bases from J, with 6 bases in between. CDR3 protein: CASSLSSGYTF. CDR3 nucleotides: TGTGCCAGCAGTTTGAGCTCTGGCTACACCTTC.

This clonotype was observed a handful of times. The chain is built from TRBV7-6 and TRBJ2-2, with 9 bases aligning to TRBD2. The V and J ends lost 5 bases and 4 bases, in that order; junction bases with no gene match: 8. The CDR3 totals 16 residues. CDR1 and CDR2 from the germline V gene are SGHVS and FNYEAQ. The CDR3 protein is CASSPTRTSVTGELFF. The CDR3 coding sequence is TGTGCCAGCAGCCCGACTCGGACTAGCGTCACCGGGGAGCTGTTTTTT.